The 19 T cell receptor beta chains below come from one sample, sequenced in a study of shared clonotypes between healthy human individuals. Assay: immunoSEQ multiplex PCR; the TCRdb copy retains only in-frame clones and omits some. This sample has roughly 2 million clones, with about 94% found just once. Sequenced: naive CD4+ T cells sorted from blood. Regarding subset: CD45RA+ positively selected. The receptors here all came from a man aged 18-30 years in good health.

In nucleotides, the CDR3 is TGTGCCAGCAGTGAAGGACAGGCCGGAAACACCATATATTTT. This translates into CASSEGQAGNTIYF. The chain carries TRBV2 and TRBJ1-3; TRBD1 might be the D (6 bases). CDR1 is SNHLY, CDR2 FYNNEI, per germline. V was shortened by 1 base and J by 4 bases, with 8 bases between the two germline ends. The CDR3 contains 14 residues.

The chain employs TRBV30 and TRBJ1-4; tentative D call: TRBD1 (6 bases). The CDR3 covers 13 residues. Trimming stripped 1 base from V and 7 bases from J, with 10 bases between. Germline V CDR1 and CDR2: GTSNPN, SVGIG (reference sequence). The CDR3 here is CAWSGQAGEKLFF. As DNA, the CDR3 is TGTGCCTGGAGTGGACAGGCGGGTGAAAAACTGTTTTTT.

The CDR3 nucleotides read TGTGCCAGCAGTTACCGGAGAGACACCGGGGAGCTGTTTTTT. Translation gives CASSYRRDTGELFF. The chain combines TRBV6-5 with TRBJ2-2, with D unresolved. The germline V and J ends were trimmed by 2 bases and 3 bases, with 7 bases remaining between them. Germline CDR1 MNHEY, CDR2 SVGAGI. The length of the CDR3 is 14 residues.

This clone appeared a single time. The gene calls are TRBV7-3 and TRBJ2-3; tentatively, D is TRBD2 (6 bases). This CDR3 spans 15 amino acids. V was cut by 3 bases and J by 2 bases, with 12 bases left in between. Germline lookup yields CDR1 SGHTA and CDR2 FQGTGA. DNA of the CDR3: TGTGCCAGCAGCTTTAGCGGAACCTACACAGATACGCAGTATTTT. Protein product: CASSFSGTYTDTQYF.

The V gene is TRBV2, the J gene TRBJ2-7; 8 bases agree with TRBD2. Trimming cost V 3 bases and J 3 bases; bases outside gene matches: 7. This CDR3 has 15 residues. Germline V gene sequence: CDR1 SNHLY, CDR2 FYNNEI. The CDR3 DNA is TGTGCCAGCAGTGAGAGACTAGCGACTAGCTACGAGCAGTACTTC. Residues: CASSERLATSYEQYF.

This chain connects TRBV9 to TRBJ1-2; the match to TRBD1 covers 9 bases. V lost 3 bases and J lost 5; bases outside the gene matches: 8. Germline assignment: CDR1 SGDLS and CDR2 YYNGEE. The CDR3 sequence is 15 residues long. As DNA, the CDR3 is TGTGCCAGCAGCGAGGCTCCCGGGACAGGGTATGGCTACACCTTC. Protein: CASSEAPGTGYGYTF.

The rearrangement uses TRBV7-2 and TRBJ2-1; D remains ambiguous. The CDR3 runs to 15 residues. The V gene's germline CDR1 is SGHTA and CDR2 FQGNSA. Trimming removed 1 base at V and 3 bases at J, with 10 bases between. In nucleotides, the CDR3 is TGTGCCAGCAGCTTAGAGGCCAGAAACTACAATGAGCAGTTCTTC. Translating gives CASSLEARNYNEQFF.

The V gene is TRBV10-2, the J gene TRBJ1-1; D not certain. The CDR3 consists of 13 residues. The V and J ends lost 6 bases and 2 bases respectively, with 10 bases between them. Germline V gene sequence: CDR1 WSHSY, CDR2 SAAADI. CDR3 sequence (DNA): TGCGCCAGCAGCAACCAACTAAACACTGAAGCTTTCTTT. Encoded protein: CASSNQLNTEAFF.

The V and J genes are TRBV28 and TRBJ2-3; D may be TRBD1 or TRBD2 (5 bases each). The CDR3 totals 16 residues. The V gene lost 5 bases and the J gene lost 10 bases, with 25 bases spanning the gap. From germline, CDR1 is MDHEN and CDR2 SYDVKM. CDR3 protein: CASSPNRDGKRWAQYF. The CDR3 DNA sequence: TGTGCCAGCAGTCCAAACCGGGACGGCAAACGTTGGGCGCAGTATTTT.

The gene calls are TRBV30 and TRBJ1-1; 7 bases match TRBD1. The CDR3 consists of 16 residues. After removal of 2 bases from V and 1 base from J, the junction contained 10 bases not matched to a gene. Germline CDR1 and CDR2: GTSNPN and SVGIG (reference sequence). The CDR3 DNA follows: TGTGCCTGGAGTCTACTGGGGACAGCGCAGAACACTGAAGCTTTCTTT. Translation: CAWSLLGTAQNTEAFF.

The gene calls are TRBV7-2 and TRBJ2-2; 12 bases align to TRBD2. V was clipped by 5 bases and J by 1 base; unmatched bases: 2. This CDR3 contains 16 residues. The germline gives CDR1 SGHTA, CDR2 FQGNSA. Here the CDR3 reads CASSPLAGGNTGELFF. The DNA for the CDR3 is TGTGCCAGCAGCCCACTAGCGGGAGGGAACACCGGGGAGCTGTTTTTT.

The chain couples TRBV5-1 to TRBJ2-6, with 14 positions matching TRBD2. Germline V gene lookup returns CDR1 SGHRS and CDR2 YFSETQ. The length of the CDR3 is 18 residues. Trimming took 4 bases from V and 3 from J; bases not matched to a gene: 6. The CDR3 here is CASSPGLAGVGGANVLTF. Here the CDR3 DNA reads TGCGCCAGCAGCCCGGGACTAGCGGGAGTGGGTGGGGCCAACGTCCTGACTTTC.

The V and J genes are TRBV5-4 and TRBJ1-2; unclear D gene. Germline values: CDR1 SGHNT, CDR2 YYREEE (reference sequence). The CDR3 spans 13 residues. V was trimmed by 2 bases and J by 7 bases, leaving 12 bases between them. Here the CDR3 DNA reads TGTGCCAGCAGCTTCCCGGTTGGAGTTGGCTACACCTTC. Its translation is CASSFPVGVGYTF.

The rearrangement links TRBV2 to TRBJ2-3; D uncertain. V lost 4 bases and J lost 0, with 8 bases in between. CDR1 is SNHLY and CDR2 is FYNNEI in the germline V gene. The CDR3 has 14 residues. The CDR3 region has the DNA TGTGCCAGCAGTGGGCTGTCTAGCACAGATACGCAGTATTTT. Translation: CASSGLSSTDTQYF.

This chain joins TRBV28 and TRBJ1-1; D may be TRBD1 (5 bases). CDR1 and CDR2 from the germline V gene are MDHEN and SYDVKM. CDR3 length: 14 residues. Trimming took 8 bases from V and 0 from J, leaving 13 bases between them. CDR3 sequence reads: CASQGWVMNTEAFF. The DNA for the CDR3 is TGTGCCAGCCAGGGTTGGGTCATGAACACTGAAGCTTTCTTT.

The genes are TRBV6-1 and TRBJ2-3; D gene uncertain. The V gene lost 2 bases and the J gene lost 2 bases, with 11 bases spanning the gap. CDR3 length equals 15 residues. Per the germline V gene, CDR1 is MNHNS and CDR2 is SASEGT. CDR3 protein: CASSELVLFTDTQYF. CDR3 nucleotides: TGTGCCAGCAGTGAATTGGTTCTTTTCACAGATACGCAGTATTTT.

The rearrangement links TRBV5-1 to TRBJ1-1, with D perhaps TRBD1 (6 bases). Trimming removed 4 bases at V and 0 bases at J, with 13 bases between. The CDR3 extends over 15 amino acids. Looked up from germline, CDR1 is SGHRS and CDR2 is YFSETQ. The CDR3 DNA follows: TGCGCCAGCAGCCTCGGGACATTCATGAACACTGAAGCTTTCTTT. Translation: CASSLGTFMNTEAFF.

The CDR3 DNA is TGTGCCAGCAGCCCTGGGACAGGGGGAAATGAAAAACTGTTTTTT. This translates into CASSPGTGGNEKLFF. This rearrangement joins TRBV11-2 to TRBJ1-4; the match to TRBD1 covers 11 bases. This CDR3 region has 15 residues. The germline V gene has CDR1 SGHAT and CDR2 FQNNGV. V lost 5 bases and J lost 5; bases outside the gene matches: 4. Drawing the rest from reference TRBV11-2 and TRBJ1-4, the complete variable domain is EAGVAQSPRYKIIEKRQSVAFWCNPISGHATLYWYQQILGQGPKLLIQFQNNGVVDDSQLPKDRFSAERLKGVDSTLKIQPAKLEDSAVYLCASSPGTGGNEKLFFGSGTQLSVL.

This rearrangement joins TRBV10-3 to TRBJ2-7; 10 nucleotides align to TRBD1. Germline CDR1 reads ENHRY; CDR2 reads SYGVKD. The V segment lost 10 bases and the J segment 5 bases; nucleotides outside the gene matches: 8. This CDR3 has 13 residues. The CDR3 sequence: CATAGQGIHEQYF. DNA for the CDR3: TGTGCCACAGCGGGACAGGGGATCCACGAGCAGTACTTC.